This entry features one T cell receptor (beta chain) sequence. Its antigen is unknown. Assay: immunoSEQ multiplex PCR; the TCRdb copy retains only in-frame clones and omits some. The table lists fewer than 55,000 clones, around 80% of them singletons, with 1.5% to 2% in the top ten. Germline assignment: CDR1 MNHEY and CDR2 SMNVEV (reference sequence). CDR3 size: 14 residues. V was pared by 9 bases and J by 7 bases, with 18 bases between. The sample belongs to a study of OX40 agonist ivuxolimab in advanced cancers. Study-level findings and limits: In general, CD8+ T cells held more expanded clones than CD4+ did, on average.

The genes are TRBV27 and TRBJ1-4; D perhaps matches TRBD1 (5 bases). The material sequenced was CD4+ or CD8+ T cells sorted from blood, taken in a trial of the OX40 agonist ivuxolimab. The sequence was obtained from an adult with an advanced solid tumor such as melanoma, head and neck, liver or kidney cancer. The CDR3 is CASNKGRLGEKLFF. The CDR3 DNA reads as TGTGCCAGTAACAAGGGGCGATTGGGTGAAAAACTGTTTTTT.